This TCR beta chain appears in the sequencing data of a study of blood T cells in healthy people across ages. Germline-derived CDR1 and CDR2 are LGHNA and YSLEER. V lost 0 bases and J lost 3, with 14 bases in between. This CDR3 contains 16 residues. For the second PCR, which ran for about 6 to 11 cycles, a sample-barcoded 5' primer and a J-beta primer mix were used. Every molecule of cDNA carried a tag from a template-switch adaptor with 12 random nucleotides. One entry per CDR3 protein results from TCRdb running MiXCR on the 5' RACE reads. In the table there are 1.5 million to 2 million distinct CDR3 sequences, around half of which are singletons.

The rearrangement links TRBV4-3 to TRBJ2-5; tentatively, D is TRBD2 (5 bases). The TCR comes from a woman in her forties in good health. The sequencing sample was made of blood. CDR3 sequence (DNA): TGCGCCAGCAGCCAAGATTGGGCCGGAGGCAAAGAGACCCAGTACTTC. This gives the protein CASSQDWAGGKETQYF.